A selection of T cell receptor beta chains follows, all from one sample in a study of molecular identifiers for immune sequencing clone quantification. One entry per CDR3 protein, called by TCRdb with MiXCR from the PCR reads. The sample yields roughly 300,000 distinct CDR3 sequences, roughly 24% seen once. The sequenced sample was naive CD8+ T cells from blood, with Jurkat cell RNA spiked in. Receptor source: a human donor in good health. Some libraries in this study had Jurkat cell RNA spiked in. The CDR3 runs from the conserved cysteine through the conserved F or W. Clone size appears in some rows only: once, few, many, or a class for an expanded clone.

clone_size	v_call	j_call	cdr3_aa
many	TRBV7-9	TRBJ2-7	CASSSAGGEQYF
.	TRBV4-2	TRBJ2-7	CASSPSGTSYEQYF
.	TRBV14	TRBJ1-4	CASSLQGPPNEKLFF
many	TRBV28	TRBJ2-7	CASSPSSEQYF
.	TRBV25-1	TRBJ2-1	CASSAYTGAPYNEQFF
many	TRBV24-1	TRBJ2-3	CATSDRADTQYF
many	TRBV5-6	TRBJ2-7	CASSLGTGVLGQYF
.	TRBV3-1	TRBJ1-1	CASRQAGTGGSTEAFF
.	TRBV7-8	TRBJ2-1	CASSLALGAHNEQFF
.	TRBV19	TRBJ2-1	CASSIDSSARDEQFF
few	TRBV28	TRBJ1-5	CASSRGGNSNQPQHF
many	TRBV28	TRBJ2-3	CASSFGRAVVADTQYF
.	TRBV7-9	TRBJ2-7	CASSPLKDGAKYEQYF
.	TRBV29-1	TRBJ2-7	CGVETSGDYEQYF
many	TRBV5-1	TRBJ2-5	CASSLASGLGETQYF
many	TRBV5-8	TRBJ2-3	CASSLADRGPDTQYF
.	TRBV7-9	TRBJ2-3	CASSHKSGLAGEEDTQYF
.	TRBV28	TRBJ2-7	CASSTSDSSYEQYF
few	TRBV5-5	TRBJ2-7	CASSNWDSYEQYF
many	TRBV6-5	TRBJ2-7	CASSYSRGGHHEQYF
.	TRBV4-1	TRBJ1-6	CASSQDLNTVGRSPLHF
.	TRBV28	TRBJ1-4	CASSLARGREKLFF
.	TRBV29-1	TRBJ2-7	CSAQGLNFGEQYF
many	TRBV30	TRBJ1-1	CASQGAANTEAFF
few	TRBV4-3	TRBJ1-1	CASRNGQGPNTEAFF
.	TRBV7-9	TRBJ1-1	CASSLASGTDTEAFF
.	TRBV2	TRBJ1-5	CASSDIWIGSNQPQHF
few	TRBV27	TRBJ2-3	CASSFRTTLGADTQYF
.	TRBV6-5	TRBJ2-7	CASSYPVDGTYEQYF
.	TRBV6-1	TRBJ2-3	CASSVTIGDTSTDTQYF
many	TRBV7-9	TRBJ2-3	CASSVNPDTQYF